Each of the 10 T cell receptor beta chains below was sequenced from the same sample in a study of OX40 agonist ivuxolimab in advanced cancers. Profiled with immunoSEQ multiplex PCR; TCRdb holds only in-frame clones, not every one. The data show fewer than 80,000 clones, just under 85% seen once. This specimen consisted of CD4+ or CD8+ T cells sorted from blood, obtained in a trial of the OX40 agonist ivuxolimab. Receptor source: an adult with an advanced solid tumor such as melanoma, head and neck, liver or kidney cancer.

This clone showed up just a few times. This chain links TRBV28 with TRBJ2-7, with 10 bases fitting TRBD1. CDR3 length equals 14 residues. The germline CDR1 and CDR2 sequences are MDHEN and SYDVKM. With 8 bases clipped from V and 2 bases from J, the junction kept 6 bases outside the gene matches. The CDR3 DNA reads as TGTGCCAGCGGGGGACAGGGGACGACCTACGAGCAGTACTTC. This encodes CASGGQGTTYEQYF.

The chain employs TRBV10-3 and TRBJ2-6; 7 nucleotides line up with TRBD1. Per germline, CDR1 ENHRY and CDR2 SYGVKD. Losses at the gene ends were 10 bases for V and 0 bases for J; bases not matched to a gene: 6. This CDR3 is built from 15 residues. The CDR3, as DNA: TGTGCCACGGGGACAGCCAGCTCTGGGGCCAACGTCCTGACTTTC. Protein: CATGTASSGANVLTF.

This clone was observed once. DNA for the CDR3: TGTGCCAGCAGTTACGGGGAAGGCAATCAGCCCCAGCATTTT. This gives the protein CASSYGEGNQPQHF. This chain connects TRBV6-5 to TRBJ1-5; D gene unclear. This CDR3 is built from 14 residues. The V and J ends lost 2 bases and 2 bases respectively, with 7 bases between them. The germline gives CDR1 MNHEY, CDR2 SVGAGI.

The chain recombines TRBV6-5 with TRBJ2-7, with 8 nucleotides matching TRBD2. This CDR3 comprises 13 residues. The V and J ends lost 4 bases and 6 bases, in that order; junction bases with no gene match: 5. Germline V gives CDR1 MNHEY, CDR2 SVGAGI. In nucleotides, the CDR3 is TGTGCCAGCAGTTCACTAAGCGGGAGCGAGCAGTACTTC. Amino acid sequence: CASSSLSGSEQYF.

This sequence joins TRBV10-3 and TRBJ2-5, with D tentatively TRBD1 (6 bases). This CDR3 contains 13 residues. V was cut by 10 bases and J by 5 bases, with 17 bases left in between. Germline CDR1 and CDR2: ENHRY and SYGVKD. CDR3 DNA: TGTGCCACCAGGGCAGGGACAATGGAGACCCAGTACTTC. This translates into CATRAGTMETQYF.

This chain joins TRBV4-3 and TRBJ2-1, with 9 bases that match TRBD2. CDR1 LGHNA and CDR2 YSLEER come from the germline V gene. CDR3 size: 17 residues. The V and J ends lost 4 bases and 3 bases, in that order; junction bases with no gene match: 10. The CDR3 is CASSPGVAGGLYNEQFF. The CDR3 DNA reads as TGCGCCAGCAGCCCCGGGGTGGCGGGGGGGCTCTACAATGAGCAGTTCTTC.

This clone was picked up one time. The chain combines TRBV10-3 with TRBJ1-3; D may be TRBD1 (5 bases). The CDR3 has 15 residues. In germline, CDR1 is ENHRY, CDR2 SYGVKD. With 0 bases removed from V and 3 bases from J, the gap between germline ends came to 9 bases. The CDR3 here is CAISESSRVGNTIYF. DNA for the CDR3: TGTGCCATCAGTGAGTCGAGCAGGGTTGGAAACACCATATATTTT.

This chain joins TRBV15 and TRBJ1-2, with 7 bases fitting TRBD1. The J segment lost 7 bases and the V segment lost 5 bases, leaving 16 bases of the junction unmatched. CDR1 LNHNV and CDR2 YYDKDF come from the germline V gene (reference sequence). CDR3 length equals 16 residues. In DNA, the CDR3 is TGTGCCACCAGCGTCCATCGGGACAGCGGTGGAACTGGCTACACCTTC. It encodes CATSVHRDSGGTGYTF.

This sequence joins TRBV5-1 and TRBJ2-2; 11 bases match TRBD1. CDR3 size: 15 residues. Per germline, CDR1 SGHRS and CDR2 YFSETQ. V lost 4 bases, J lost 5 bases, and 4 bases stayed unmatched. DNA of the CDR3: TGCGCCAGCAGCACCGGACAGGGGGCGACCGGGGAGCTGTTTTTT. This encodes CASSTGQGATGELFF.

The chain recombines TRBV7-2 with TRBJ1-1; D is undetermined. The CDR3 has 14 residues. Germline loops: CDR1 SGHTA, CDR2 FQGNSA. V was shortened by 1 base and J by 3 bases, with 9 bases between the two germline ends. Here the CDR3 reads CASSLDGQDTEAFF. CDR3 nucleotides: TGTGCCAGCAGCTTAGATGGGCAGGACACTGAAGCTTTCTTT.